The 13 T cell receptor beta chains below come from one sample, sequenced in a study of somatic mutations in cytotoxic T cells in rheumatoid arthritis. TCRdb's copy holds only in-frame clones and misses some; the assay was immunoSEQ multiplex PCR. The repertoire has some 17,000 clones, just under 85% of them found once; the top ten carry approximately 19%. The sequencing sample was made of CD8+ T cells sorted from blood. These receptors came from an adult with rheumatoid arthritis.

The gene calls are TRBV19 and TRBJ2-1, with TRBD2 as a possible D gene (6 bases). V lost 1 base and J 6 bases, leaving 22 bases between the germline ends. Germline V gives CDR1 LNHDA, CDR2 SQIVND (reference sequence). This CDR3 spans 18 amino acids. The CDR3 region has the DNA TGTGCCAGTAGTATAGGGAGACTAGACCCACTTCAAGTCAATGAGCAGTTCTTC. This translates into CASSIGRLDPLQVNEQFF.

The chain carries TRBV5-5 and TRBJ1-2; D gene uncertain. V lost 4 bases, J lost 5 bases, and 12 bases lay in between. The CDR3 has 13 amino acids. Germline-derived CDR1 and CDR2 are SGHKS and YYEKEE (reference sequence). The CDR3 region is CASSNERLYGYTF. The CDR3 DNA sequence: TGTGCCAGCAGCAACGAGAGACTTTATGGCTACACCTTC.

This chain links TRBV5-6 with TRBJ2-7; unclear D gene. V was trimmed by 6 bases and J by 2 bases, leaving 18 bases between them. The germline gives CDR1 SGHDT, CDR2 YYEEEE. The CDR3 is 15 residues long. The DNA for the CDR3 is TGTGCCAGCACCTTCAGTCAACGTCTAACCTACGAGCAGTACTTC. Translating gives CASTFSQRLTYEQYF.

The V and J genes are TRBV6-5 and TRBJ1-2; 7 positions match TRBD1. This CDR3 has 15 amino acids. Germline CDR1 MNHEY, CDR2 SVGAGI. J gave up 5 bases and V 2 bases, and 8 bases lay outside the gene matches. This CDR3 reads CASSYGQGVFYGYTF. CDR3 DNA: TGTGCCAGCAGTTACGGGCAGGGGGTTTTTTATGGCTACACCTTC.

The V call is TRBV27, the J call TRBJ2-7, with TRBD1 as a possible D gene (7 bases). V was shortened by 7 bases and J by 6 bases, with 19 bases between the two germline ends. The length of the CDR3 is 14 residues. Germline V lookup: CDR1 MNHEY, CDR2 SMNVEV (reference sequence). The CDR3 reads CASKDRETSSEQYF. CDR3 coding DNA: TGTGCCAGCAAAGACAGGGAGACTAGTTCCGAGCAGTACTTC.

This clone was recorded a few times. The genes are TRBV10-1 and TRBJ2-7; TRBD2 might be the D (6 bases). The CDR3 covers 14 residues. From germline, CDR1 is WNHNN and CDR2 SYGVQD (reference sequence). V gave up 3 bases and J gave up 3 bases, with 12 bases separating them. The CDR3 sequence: CASSDTSLRYEQYF. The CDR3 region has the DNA TGCGCCAGCAGTGACACTAGCCTGCGCTACGAGCAGTACTTC.

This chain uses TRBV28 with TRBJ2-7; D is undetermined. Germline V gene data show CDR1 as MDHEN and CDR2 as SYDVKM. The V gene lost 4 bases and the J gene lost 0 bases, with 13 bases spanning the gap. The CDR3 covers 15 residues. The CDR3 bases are TGTGCCAGCAGTTCTCCTGGGCAGCCCTCCTACGAGCAGTACTTC. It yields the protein CASSSPGQPSYEQYF.

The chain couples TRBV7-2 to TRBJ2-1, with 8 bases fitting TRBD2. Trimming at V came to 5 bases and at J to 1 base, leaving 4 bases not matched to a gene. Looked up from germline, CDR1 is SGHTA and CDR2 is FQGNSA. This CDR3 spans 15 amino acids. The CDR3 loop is CASSPTSGSYNEQFF. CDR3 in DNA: TGTGCCAGCAGCCCTACTAGCGGTTCCTACAATGAGCAGTTCTTC.

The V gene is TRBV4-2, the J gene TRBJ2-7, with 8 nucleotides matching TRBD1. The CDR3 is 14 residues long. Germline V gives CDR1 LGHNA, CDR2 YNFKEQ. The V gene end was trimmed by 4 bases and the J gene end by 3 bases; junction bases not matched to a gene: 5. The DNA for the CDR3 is TGTGCCAGCAGCCCCCCCGGACAGGGCTACGAGCAGTACTTC. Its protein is CASSPPGQGYEQYF.

The CDR3 coding sequence is TGTGCCAGCGGCCAACAGGGGGGCAATCAGCCCCAGCATTTT. Its translation is CASGQQGGNQPQHF. The V gene is TRBV7-9, the J gene TRBJ1-5, with 8 nucleotides matching TRBD1. The CDR3 consists of 14 residues. V dropped 8 bases and J dropped 2; count of bases not matched to a gene: 5. Germline V gene sequence: CDR1 SEHNR, CDR2 FQNEAQ (reference sequence). Together with reference TRBV7-9 and TRBJ1-5, the CDR3 gives the full variable domain: DTGVSQNPRHKITKRGQNVTFRCDPISEHNRLYWYRQTLGQGPEFLTYFQNEAQLEKSRLLSDRFSAERPKGSFSTLEIQRTEQGDSAMYLCASGQQGGNQPQHFGDGTRLSIL.

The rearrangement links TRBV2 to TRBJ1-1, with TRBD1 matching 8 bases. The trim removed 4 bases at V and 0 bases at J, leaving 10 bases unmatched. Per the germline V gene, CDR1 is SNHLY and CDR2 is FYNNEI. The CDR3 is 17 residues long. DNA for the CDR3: TGTGCCAGCAGTGGTTGGACAGGGAAAGGTATGAACACTGAAGCTTTCTTT. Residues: CASSGWTGKGMNTEAFF.

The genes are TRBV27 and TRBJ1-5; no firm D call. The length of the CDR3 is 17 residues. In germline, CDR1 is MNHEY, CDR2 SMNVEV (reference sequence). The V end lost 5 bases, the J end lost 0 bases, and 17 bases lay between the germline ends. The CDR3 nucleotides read TGTGCCAGCAGTCCCTTCCCGACGGACTATAGCAATCAGCCCCAGCATTTT. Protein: CASSPFPTDYSNQPQHF.

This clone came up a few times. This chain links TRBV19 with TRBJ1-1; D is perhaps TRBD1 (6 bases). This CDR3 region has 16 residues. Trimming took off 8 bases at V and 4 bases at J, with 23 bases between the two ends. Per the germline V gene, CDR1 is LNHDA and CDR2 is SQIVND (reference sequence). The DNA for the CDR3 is TGTGCCAGTCAGGGGTCCCGAAGGGGGATTTTCACTGAAGCTTTCTTT. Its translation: CASQGSRRGIFTEAFF.